These 19 T cell receptor beta chains were all obtained from the same sample, sequenced in a study of blood T cell repertoires in COVID-19. Data came from immunoSEQ multiplex PCR; TCRdb stores just in-frame clones and leaves some out. The data contain 67,000 or so clones, 81% of them singletons. Material: peripheral blood. These receptors were obtained from a woman aged 70-85 years with acute or convalescent COVID-19.

The chain joins TRBV12-3 or TRBV12-4 to TRBJ1-4, with D unclear. The CDR3 is made up of 13 amino acids. V lost 3 bases, J lost 8 bases, and 10 bases lay in between. The CDR3 bases are TGTGCCAGCAGTTTCGAGGTTTGGGAAAAACTGTTTTTT. Translated, it gives CASSFEVWEKLFF.

The genes are TRBV11-3 and TRBJ2-2; 7 bases are shared with TRBD1. Germline assignment: CDR1 SGHNT and CDR2 YENEEA. The CDR3 loop spans 16 amino acids. The V gene end was trimmed by 4 bases and the J gene end by 2 bases; junction bases not matched to a gene: 7. The CDR3 here is CASSSGTDLNTGELFF. CDR3 sequence (DNA): TGTGCCAGCAGCTCCGGGACAGACCTAAACACCGGGGAGCTGTTTTTT.

The chain has TRBV7-8 and TRBJ2-1, with 8 nucleotides matching TRBD2. Germline V lookup: CDR1 SGHVS, CDR2 FQNEAQ. V lost 4 bases and J lost 6; bases outside the gene matches: 8. This CDR3 contains 15 residues. CDR3 nucleotides: TGTGCCAGCAGCTCGGGGACTAGTGATTTCAATGAGCAGTTCTTC. Translated, it gives CASSSGTSDFNEQFF.

This sequence joins TRBV6-2 or TRBV6-3 and TRBJ2-3; 8 bases are a match to TRBD1. Germline loops: CDR1 MNHEY, CDR2 SVGEGT. The CDR3 contains 14 residues. V dropped 4 bases and J dropped 6; count of bases not matched to a gene: 6. The CDR3 coding sequence is TGTGCCAGCAGTTCCTGGACAGGGAGCGATACGCAGTATTTT. Translating gives CASSSWTGSDTQYF.

The chain recombines TRBV2 with TRBJ1-4; the match to TRBD1 covers 7 bases. The CDR3 covers 14 residues. Per the germline V gene, CDR1 is SNHLY and CDR2 is FYNNEI. The ends lost 6 bases at V and 7 bases at J; junction bases unmatched: 8. CDR3 nucleotide sequence: TGTGCCAGCAGGTTGAGGGGGCAGGGTGAAAAACTGTTTTTT. This codes for CASRLRGQGEKLFF.

This clone was counted only a few times. The chain has TRBV7-9 and TRBJ1-2; TRBD1 matches at 10 bases. Germline assignment: CDR1 SEHNR and CDR2 FQNEAQ (reference sequence). With V trimmed by 1 base and J by 3 bases, 2 bases remained unmatched. The CDR3 has 15 residues. The CDR3 DNA reads TGTGCCAGCAGCTTAGGACAGGGGGCGGACTATGGCTACACCTTC. Translating it yields CASSLGQGADYGYTF.

The J gene is TRBJ2-5, the V gene TRBV5-1, with 7 bases matching TRBD2. Germline V gene data show CDR1 as SGHRS and CDR2 as YFSETQ. The CDR3 is made up of 13 amino acids. The J segment lost 4 bases and the V segment lost 4 bases, leaving 4 bases of the junction unmatched. The CDR3 reads CASSREARETQYF. The CDR3 nucleotides read TGCGCCAGCAGCCGGGAGGCTCGAGAGACCCAGTACTTC.

The chain joins TRBV28 to TRBJ2-3; 8 bases align to TRBD1. Germline CDR1 reads MDHEN; CDR2 reads SYDVKM. The CDR3 runs 15 residues. V dropped 6 bases and J dropped 4; count of bases not matched to a gene: 9. In nucleotides, the CDR3 is TGTGCCAGCAGCCCGACAGGGGTAGGGGCAGATACGCAGTATTTT. Translation gives CASSPTGVGADTQYF.

This clone appeared a single time. This chain uses TRBV30 with TRBJ1-3, with 7 bases aligning to TRBD1. The CDR3 has 15 amino acids. The V gene's germline CDR1 is GTSNPN and CDR2 SVGIG (reference sequence). V gave up 3 bases and J gave up 0 bases; unmatched junction bases: 5. CDR3 loop: CAWRGQIISGNTIYF. In DNA, the CDR3 is TGTGCCTGGAGGGGACAGATCATCTCTGGAAACACCATATATTTT.

A single count supports this clone. This sequence joins TRBV3-1 (or the pseudogene TRBV3-2) and TRBJ2-1; perhaps TRBD2 as D (6 bases). This CDR3 has 16 residues. CDR1 is LGHDT and CDR2 is YNNKEL in the germline V gene (reference sequence). V was clipped by 4 bases and J by 4 bases, with 17 bases between them. This CDR3 is CASSPTGTPAYNEQFF. For the CDR3, the DNA is TGTGCCAGCAGCCCGACCGGGACTCCTGCTTACAATGAGCAGTTCTTC.

V gene TRBV27 combines with J gene TRBJ2-3; perhaps TRBD1 as D (7 bases). CDR3 length equals 15 residues. Germline loops: CDR1 MNHEY, CDR2 SMNVEV (reference sequence). Trimming took 3 bases from V and 3 from J, leaving 13 bases between them. Here the CDR3 reads CASSLEGARTDTQYF. CDR3 coding DNA: TGTGCCAGCAGTTTGGAGGGGGCGCGTACAGATACGCAGTATTTT.

V gene TRBV3-1 (or the pseudogene TRBV3-2) combines with J gene TRBJ2-1, with a weak D call TRBD1 (6 bases). Trimming stripped 4 bases from V and 3 bases from J, with 16 bases between. Germline values: CDR1 LGHDT, CDR2 YNNKEL (reference sequence). This CDR3 is 16 amino acids long. This CDR3 is CASSLRGWRGYNEQFF. The DNA of the CDR3 is TGTGCCAGCAGCCTCAGGGGTTGGCGAGGCTACAATGAGCAGTTCTTC.

The rearrangement joins TRBV5-1 to TRBJ2-1, with D perhaps TRBD2 (7 bases). There are 15 residues in the CDR3. V dropped 0 bases and J dropped 8 bases, with 15 bases sitting between them. Germline V gene lookup returns CDR1 SGHRS and CDR2 YFSETQ. The CDR3 nucleotides are TGCGCCAGCAGCTTGGAGGGGGGAGGGCCTGATGAGCAGTTCTTC. This sequence encodes CASSLEGGGPDEQFF.

V and J are TRBV19 and TRBJ1-2, with TRBD1 as a possible D gene (6 bases). CDR3 length: 14 amino acids. Per the germline V gene, CDR1 is LNHDA and CDR2 is SQIVND (reference sequence). V lost 7 bases and J 4 bases, leaving 16 bases between the germline ends. CDR3 coding DNA: TGTGCCAGTAACCGACAGGCTGGACTCTATGGCTACACCTTC. It codes for CASNRQAGLYGYTF.

This chain connects TRBV13 to TRBJ2-5; D is unclear. This CDR3 comprises 13 residues. Germline CDR1 PRHDT, CDR2 FYEKMQ (reference sequence). V gave up 4 bases and J gave up 4 bases, with 10 bases separating them. DNA for the CDR3: TGTGCCAGCAGCTATGACGGCGGAGAGACCCAGTACTTC. Protein: CASSYDGGETQYF.

This clone was found once. The rearrangement links TRBV19 to TRBJ2-1, with 11 bases aligning to TRBD2. The junction had 8 bases not matched to a gene; V was cut back by 6 bases and J by 7 bases. The CDR3 runs to 15 residues. Germline CDR1 reads LNHDA; CDR2 reads SQIVND (reference sequence). In DNA form, the CDR3 reads TGTGCCAGTAGCAATCTAGCGGGGGGAAGGAATGAGCAGTTCTTC. Amino acids: CASSNLAGGRNEQFF.

The chain couples TRBV18 to TRBJ1-5, with D unclear. V dropped 2 bases and J dropped 7 bases, with 9 bases sitting between them. Germline CDR1 is KGHSH and CDR2 is LQKENI. The CDR3 length is 13 residues. CDR3: CASSPGSLQPQHF. DNA of the CDR3: TGTGCCAGCTCACCAGGCAGTCTGCAGCCCCAGCATTTT.

The chain employs TRBV7-2 and TRBJ2-1; D is possibly TRBD2 (6 bases). The CDR3 contains 16 residues. CDR1 SGHTA and CDR2 FQGNSA come from the germline V gene. Trimming pared 4 bases from V and 2 bases from J, leaving 15 bases between. CDR3 coding DNA: TGTGCCAGCAGCTGGTTTAGCGGTACCCCCTACAATGAGCAGTTCTTC. Translation: CASSWFSGTPYNEQFF.

This clone was seen once. V usage is TRBV5-1 and J usage is TRBJ2-1; D call uncertain. The CDR3 consists of 14 residues. Between the trimmed V and J ends, which lost 4 bases and 0 bases, there was a span of 8 bases. Germline V gene sequence: CDR1 SGHRS, CDR2 YFSETQ. This CDR3 reads CASSPLSSYNEQFF. CDR3 nucleotides: TGCGCCAGCAGCCCGCTTAGCTCCTACAATGAGCAGTTCTTC.